This TCR beta chain came from a study of monozygotic twins with inflammatory bowel disease (dated by TCRdb to about 2019). Broadly, across the study: The full study comprised about 28 monozygotic twin pairs: nine German pairs (four IBD-concordant, five IBD-discordant) and 19 IBD-discordant Danish pairs. The search for disease-associated traits relied mainly on comparing IBD patients with their genetically identical healthy co-twins within discordant pairs. Each individual had, on average, about 151 000 unique TCRalpha sequences and 181 000 unique TCRbeta sequences available for analysis. Broad study findings and their caveats: Compared with healthy twins, IBD patients shared fewer clonotypes with other individuals, and the difference was most pronounced in patients with signs of disease activity. Different T cell subtypes could not be distinguished in the analysis. No single strong signal or clonotype linked to IBD turned up in the results, so the idea that one exists was not supported. Background noise and inter-individual variability may have been introduced into the repertoires by the differing immunosuppressive treatments among patients. Measured by the inverse Simpson index, TCRbeta repertoire diversity was lower in IBD patients than in their healthy co-twins. No difference in repertoire similarity was observed between concordant and discordant twins, possibly owing to limited statistical power.

To note about this clonotype: This receptor's antigen is unknown.

Library prep was done by 5' RACE. Preparation of each TCR library used about 3,200 ng of total RNA. For each sample, cDNA synthesis with SMARTScribe reverse transcriptase was split into eight separate reactions. Unique molecular identifiers containing a 6-nucleotide sample barcode were introduced through template switching during cDNA synthesis. TCRalpha and TCRbeta cDNA was amplified in two nested PCRs of about 17 and 10 cycles, and bead purification was carried out after each PCR. Before amplification, the cDNA was treated with uracil DNA-glycosylase and purified using the QIAquick PCR purification kit. The second PCR added Illumina TruSeq-compatible adapters along with sample-specific barcodes. Library quality and concentration were assessed using TapeStation and Qubit, and 5 ng of each library was pooled. Sequencing of pooled libraries was carried out on an Illumina HiSeq2500 single-index Rapid Run using 2 x 100 bp reads and custom sequencing primers. Per the authors' processing: MiGEC version 1.2.6 was used for UMI-based consensus assembly to correct PCR and sequencing errors. MiXCR version 2.1.1 handled V(D)J alignment, clonotype assembly and CDR3 extraction. To normalise gene usage, clonotype sharing and MAIT/NKT TCR abundance, the analysis used the top 1000, 10 000 and 20 000 clonotypes per sample. After downsampling to 27 000 UMIs, diversity was calculated as the inverse Simpson index using the vegan R package. Paired Mann-Whitney U tests on discordant twin pairs were used, with Benjamini-Hochberg multiple-testing correction. One entry per CDR3 protein sequence results from the TCRdb reprocessing of the reads, with DNA left out. The V and J calls come from TCRdb's annotation, not from the publication. The data table for this sample lists nearly 450,000 distinct CDR3 sequences. The top ten constitute 2% to 3% of the sample.

From each donor, a roughly 2.5 ml peripheral blood sample was drawn into PAXgene tubes and stored at -80 degrees C. Without any T cell sorting, total RNA was extracted from whole blood using the PAXgene blood miRNA kit on an automated QIAcube. Peripheral blood from monozygotic twin pairs concordant or discordant for inflammatory bowel disease was subjected to deep TCRalpha and TCRbeta repertoire profiling with unique molecular barcoding. Smoking habits were recorded for all twin pairs, with individuals classified as current, former or never smokers. This receptor was obtained from a human donor with ulcerative colitis or Crohn's disease, or a healthy co-twin of an affected twin (not recorded which). Sequenced input: blood.

CDR3 reads: CASRGQGQDEKLFF. The V and J genes are TRBV5-4 and TRBJ1-4; the D gene TCRdb calls, TRBD1, cannot be checked with no DNA. Spanning cysteine to phenylalanine, the CDR3 consists of 14 amino acids. No DNA appears here. The germline V gene (reference sequence) specifies SGHNT as CDR1 and YYREEE as CDR2.